The 15 T cell receptor beta chains presented below share a single source sample, sequenced in a study of lymphopenia after photon versus proton radiotherapy. Some clones are missing from TCRdb's copy, which holds only in-frame ones; the method was immunoSEQ multiplex PCR. The data hold about 16,000 clones, with 85% to 90% observed a single time. The sample here was peripheral blood, taken from a patient treated with proton-based radiotherapy. These receptors were obtained from a man aged 65-85 years with pancreatic cancer.

The chain uses TRBV5-1 and TRBJ1-1; D is possibly TRBD1 (5 bases). Deletions cut 5 bases from V and 2 bases from J, with 10 bases between. Germline CDR1 is SGHRS and CDR2 is YFSETQ. The CDR3 covers 13 residues. The CDR3 DNA follows: TGCGCCAGCAGGGAGACAGCCAACACTGAAGCTTTCTTT. This codes for CASRETANTEAFF.

This sequence joins TRBV2 and TRBJ2-7, with 10 positions matching TRBD2. This CDR3 comprises 15 residues. Germline CDR1 SNHLY, CDR2 FYNNEI. Trimming at V came to 4 bases and at J to 1 base, leaving 4 bases not matched to a gene. CDR3 sequence: CASSGRTSGSYEQYF. The DNA for the CDR3 is TGTGCCAGCAGTGGGAGGACTAGCGGTTCCTACGAGCAGTACTTC.

CDR3 nucleotide sequence: TGTGCCAGTAGTACAACCTACCAGGGGCACGGCAATCAGCCCCAGCATTTT. Its translation is CASSTTYQGHGNQPQHF. The chain joins TRBV19 to TRBJ1-5; a possible D gene is TRBD1 (6 bases). CDR3 length equals 17 residues. Germline-derived CDR1 and CDR2 are LNHDA and SQIVND (reference sequence). V was shortened by 4 bases and J by 2 bases, with 18 bases between the two germline ends.

This rearrangement joins TRBV27 to TRBJ1-5; 7 bases are shared with TRBD1. Trimming cost V 5 bases and J 6 bases; bases outside gene matches: 13. The length of the CDR3 is 16 residues. Germline V gene lookup returns CDR1 MNHEY and CDR2 SMNVEV (reference sequence). The CDR3 region is CASSASGTVGAQPQHF. The CDR3 region has the DNA TGTGCCAGCAGTGCCTCCGGGACAGTGGGAGCTCAGCCCCAGCATTTT.

The CDR3 DNA is TGTGCCAGCAGCATGACTAGCGCCAATGAGCAGTTCTTC. It specifies CASSMTSANEQFF. J is TRBJ2-1 and V is TRBV7-3, with 8 bases aligning to TRBD2. The J segment lost 6 bases and the V segment lost 5 bases, leaving 3 bases of the junction unmatched. CDR1 and CDR2 (germline): SGHTA, FQGTGA. The length of the CDR3 is 13 residues.

The chain joins TRBV18 to TRBJ2-5; 9 positions agree with TRBD2. Germline assignment: CDR1 KGHSH and CDR2 LQKENI. The CDR3 runs 13 residues. After removal of 4 bases from V and 5 bases from J, the junction contained 2 bases not matched to a gene. The CDR3: CASSQRGVETQYF. The CDR3 nucleotides read TGTGCCAGCTCACAGCGGGGGGTTGAGACCCAGTACTTC.

This chain joins TRBV19 and TRBJ1-6, with a tentative D call TRBD1 (5 bases). Between the trimmed V and J ends, which lost 5 bases and 4 bases, there was a span of 9 bases. CDR1 and CDR2 from the germline V gene are LNHDA and SQIVND (reference sequence). The CDR3 sequence is 14 residues long. CDR3 sequence reads: CASSSGGYNSPLHF. CDR3 DNA sequence: TGTGCCAGTAGTTCTGGGGGTTATAATTCACCCCTCCACTTT.

CDR3 residues: CASSFTQKSEAFF. The CDR3 DNA is TGTGCCAGCAGCTTCACACAGAAGAGTGAAGCTTTCTTT. This rearrangement joins TRBV11-2 to TRBJ1-1; D is ambiguous. Trimming stripped 3 bases from V and 7 bases from J, with 12 bases between. Germline values: CDR1 SGHAT, CDR2 FQNNGV. This CDR3 has 13 residues.

This chain uses TRBV5-8 with TRBJ1-6; 7 bases are shared with TRBD1. This CDR3 contains 14 residues. CDR1 and CDR2 from the germline V gene are SGHTS and YDEGEE. J was trimmed by 9 bases and V by 4 bases; bases with no gene match: 7. The CDR3 sequence: CASSPSTGSSPLHF. Here the CDR3 DNA reads TGTGCCAGCAGCCCCTCGACAGGGAGTTCACCCCTCCACTTT.

CDR3 sequence (DNA): TGTGCCAGCAGCGTCGACAGGGACTTTGAAGATGGCTACACCTTC. This encodes CASSVDRDFEDGYTF. V is TRBV9 and J is TRBJ1-2; 7 nucleotides match TRBD1. Germline V gene lookup returns CDR1 SGDLS and CDR2 YYNGEE. Trimming took 2 bases from V and 6 from J; bases not matched to a gene: 10. The CDR3 is 15 amino acids. Filled out from reference TRBV9 and TRBJ1-2, the complete variable domain reads DSGVTQTPKHLITATGQRVTLRCSPRSGDLSVYWYQQSLDQGLQFLIQYYNGEERAKGNILERFSAQQFPDLHSELNLSSLELGDSALYFCASSVDRDFEDGYTFGSGTRLTVV.

This sequence joins TRBV5-1 and TRBJ2-3, with 13 bases identical to TRBD2. Germline CDR1 and CDR2: SGHRS and YFSETQ. V trimming: 4 bases; J trimming: 4 bases; junction bases outside the gene matches: 9. The CDR3 runs 17 residues. The CDR3 DNA reads as TGCGCCAGCAGCCCACTAGCGGGGGGGCGAGGACCAGATACGCAGTATTTT. This gives the protein CASSPLAGGRGPDTQYF.

The chain carries TRBV7-9 and TRBJ1-3, with 9 bases that match TRBD1. This CDR3 is built from 16 residues. V trimming: 7 bases; J trimming: 2 bases; junction bases outside the gene matches: 9. Germline V lookup: CDR1 SEHNR, CDR2 FQNEAQ (reference sequence). The CDR3 region has the DNA TGTGCCAGCAACTTCAAACAGGGGGCGGCTGGAAACACCATATATTTT. This encodes CASNFKQGAAGNTIYF.

V gene TRBV7-2 combines with J gene TRBJ2-1, with D perhaps TRBD2 (6 bases). The CDR3 has 14 amino acids. CDR1 and CDR2 (germline): SGHTA, FQGNSA. Trimming took 1 base from V and 8 from J, leaving 12 bases between them. CDR3 sequence reads: CASSLEGWGDEQFF. CDR3 nucleotides: TGTGCCAGCAGCTTAGAAGGGTGGGGGGATGAGCAGTTCTTC.

This chain connects TRBV4-2 to TRBJ2-1; D not certain. The V gene lost 5 bases and the J gene lost 10 bases, with 15 bases spanning the gap. This CDR3 is 13 amino acids long. The V gene's germline CDR1 is LGHNA and CDR2 YNFKEQ. The chain's CDR3 is CASSTPLGIEQFF. The CDR3 DNA is TGTGCCAGCAGCACGCCGCTGGGGATAGAGCAGTTCTTC.

V and J are TRBV10-3 and TRBJ2-7; perhaps TRBD2 as D (6 bases). There are 15 residues in the CDR3. Germline values: CDR1 ENHRY, CDR2 SYGVKD. Trimming shortened V by 6 bases and J by 0 bases, and 15 bases separated the two germline ends. The CDR3 sequence is CAISGTSQSSYEQYF. Here the CDR3 DNA reads TGTGCCATCAGCGGGACTTCTCAGAGCTCCTACGAGCAGTACTTC.